This T cell receptor beta chain was retrieved from a study of CD8+ T cells in alopecia areata. Turning to the study itself: Tofacitinib continued for 6 to 18 months and was then withheld for 6 months. The share of scalp area affected provided the severity score for treated patients.

Germline lookup yields CDR1 GTSNPN and CDR2 SVGIG (reference sequence). Trimming left V 3 bases short and J 8 bases short, with 19 bases between. The CDR3 covers 14 residues. Treatment noted: oral pan-JAK inhibitor, 5-10 mg twice daily. Regarding this clone: The target antigen is unknown.

Study observations and caveats: Scalp clonality and expanded CD8+ clones among the top 100 were significantly decreased by tofacitinib. Persistence of many expanded lesional clones was seen in scalp and blood during tofacitinib.

Extracted RNA was reverse transcribed, and the resulting cDNA served as sequencing template. Generated by immunoSEQ multiplex PCR, the TCRdb table keeps only in-frame clones and is missing some. Of under 350,000 clones listed, about three fifths are singletons. The receptor comes from a human donor with alopecia areata. The sample consisted of CD4+ T cells sorted from blood, taken at week 24, from a patient treated with tofacitinib. The gene calls are TRBV30 and TRBJ1-1, with D perhaps matching TRBD1 (6 bases). For the CDR3, the DNA is TGTGCCTGGAGCGTGAAGGGACATCGGGTAGAAGCTTTCTTT. Translated: CAWSVKGHRVEAFF.